This record looks at one TCR beta chain sequence and its context. Per the study methods: Using reference gene primer amplification, nucleated cell counts were estimated. Sequencing was performed with immunoSEQ multiplex PCR; in TCRdb, only in-frame clones are kept and a portion is missing. V and J calls and clone size are those listed in that table; D and trimming were worked out from the DNA. This table holds about 230,000 clones, roughly 84% found once. The CDR3 loop spans 13 amino acids. Germline CDR1 and CDR2: MDHEN and SYDVKM. Trimming cost V 6 bases and J 3 bases, with 12 bases left between them. The data are from a study of blood T cell repertoires in COVID-19. Study summary: Sites across the United States, Italy and Spain contributed samples from acute and convalescent COVID-19. Sources were T cells, B-cell-depleted T cells, or PBMCs; the material itself was cDNA or gDNA.

This sequence was found in a woman between 35 and 50 years old who had recovered from COVID-19. The rearrangement links TRBV28 to TRBJ2-7; possibly TRBD1 for D (6 bases). The sample taken for sequencing was peripheral blood. The CDR3 DNA sequence: TGTGCCAGCAGCCCCCCGGACAGCTACGAGCAGTACTTC. Translated: CASSPPDSYEQYF. Combining the CDR3 with reference TRBV28 and TRBJ2-7 gives the whole variable domain DVKVTQSSRYLVKRTGEKVFLECVQDMDHENMFWYRQDPGLGLRLIYFSYDVKMKEKGDIPEGYSVSREKKERFSLILESASTNQTSMYLCASSPPDSYEQYFGPGTRLTVT.